The clone carrying this TCR beta chain was seen just once. Authors' analysis steps: Estimated nucleated cell counts came from reference gene primer amplification. The method was immunoSEQ multiplex PCR; TCRdb's version includes in-frame clones alone and lacks a portion of them. For V, J and clone size, that table is used; D and trimming come from the DNA. The sample comprises over 250,000 clones, about 89% of which are singletons, and approximately 9.4% rests with the top ten. CDR3 size: 15 residues. Germline V lookup: CDR1 SGHRS, CDR2 YFSETQ. Trimming cost V 1 base and J 4 bases; bases outside gene matches: 1. The sample comes from a study of blood T cell repertoires in COVID-19. On the study more broadly: Acute and convalescent COVID-19 samples came from the United States, Italy and Spain. The analysed material was cDNA or gDNA that came from T cells, B-cell-depleted T cells, or PBMCs.

This chain connects TRBV5-1 to TRBJ2-1; 11 nucleotides match TRBD2. This receptor was obtained from a man between 40 and 49 years old who had recovered from COVID-19. Specimen: peripheral blood. Here the CDR3 DNA reads TGCGCCAGCAGCTTGACTAGCGGGAGTTACAATGAGCAGTTCTTC. Its translation is CASSLTSGSYNEQFF.